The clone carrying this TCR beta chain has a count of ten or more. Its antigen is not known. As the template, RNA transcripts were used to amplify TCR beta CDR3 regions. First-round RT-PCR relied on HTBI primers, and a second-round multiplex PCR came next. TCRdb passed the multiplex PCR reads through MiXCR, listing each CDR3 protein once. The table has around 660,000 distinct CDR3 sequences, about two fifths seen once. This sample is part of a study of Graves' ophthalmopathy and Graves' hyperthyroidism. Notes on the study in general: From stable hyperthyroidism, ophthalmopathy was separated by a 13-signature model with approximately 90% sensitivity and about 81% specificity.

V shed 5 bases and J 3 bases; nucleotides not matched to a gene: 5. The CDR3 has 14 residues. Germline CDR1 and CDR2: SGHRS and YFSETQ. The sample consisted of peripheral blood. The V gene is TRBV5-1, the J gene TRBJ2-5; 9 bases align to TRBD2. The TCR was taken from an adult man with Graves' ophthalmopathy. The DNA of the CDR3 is TGCGCCAGCAGACTGACTAGCGGAGAAGAGACCCAGTACTTC. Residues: CASRLTSGEETQYF.